This TCR beta chain is from a study of identifying expanded T cells in peripheral blood. Germline CDR1 is MDHEN and CDR2 is SYDVKM. The CDR3 consists of 14 residues. V gave up 5 bases and J gave up 2 bases, with 13 bases separating them. Method: immunoSEQ multiplex PCR; TCRdb's copy keeps in-frame clones and lacks some. The table has about 90,000 clones, 70% to 90% seen once. This TCR was recovered from a person between 18 and 75 years old in good health. The sequencing input was blood. The rearrangement joins TRBV28 to TRBJ2-7; D might be TRBD1 (7 bases). Here the CDR3 reads CASSGQGGPYEQYF. The DNA of the CDR3 is TGTGCCAGCAGTGGCCAGGGGGGACCCTACGAGCAGTACTTC. The full variable domain, rest sourced from reference TRBV28 and TRBJ2-7, is DVKVTQSSRYLVKRTGEKVFLECVQDMDHENMFWYRQDPGLGLRLIYFSYDVKMKEKGDIPEGYSVSREKKERFSLILESASTNQTSMYLCASSGQGGPYEQYFGPGTRLTVT.